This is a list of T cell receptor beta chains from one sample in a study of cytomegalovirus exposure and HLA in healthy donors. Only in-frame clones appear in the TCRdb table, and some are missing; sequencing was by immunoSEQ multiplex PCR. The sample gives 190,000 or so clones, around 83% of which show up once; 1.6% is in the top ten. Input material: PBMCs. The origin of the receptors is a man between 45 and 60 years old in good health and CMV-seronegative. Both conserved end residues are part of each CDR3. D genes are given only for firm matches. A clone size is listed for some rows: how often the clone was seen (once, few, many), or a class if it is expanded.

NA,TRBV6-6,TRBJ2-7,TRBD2,CASSTGGYEQYF,TGTGCCAGCAGCACGGGGGGATACGAGCAGTACTTC
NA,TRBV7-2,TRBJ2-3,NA,CASSSSTGFTDTQYF,TGTGCCAGCAGCTCATCGACGGGGTTCACAGATACGCAGTATTTT
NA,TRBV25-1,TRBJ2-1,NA,CASSERGYEQFF,TGTGCCAGCAGTGAACGGGGTTATGAGCAGTTCTTC
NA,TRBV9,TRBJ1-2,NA,CASSATRRERDNLIGYTF,TGTGCCAGCAGCGCTACAAGACGCGAAAGGGACAATCTAATTGGCTACACCTTC
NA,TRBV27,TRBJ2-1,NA,CASSLRGGEQFF,TGTGCCAGCAGTCTGAGGGGGGGTGAGCAGTTCTTC
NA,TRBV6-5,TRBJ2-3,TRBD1,CASSYLRDRGPDTQYF,TGTGCCAGCAGTTACCTCCGGGACAGGGGACCAGATACGCAGTATTTT
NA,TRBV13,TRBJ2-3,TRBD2,CASYGGGALDTQYF,TGTGCCAGCTATGGCGGGGGGGCCTTAGATACGCAGTATTTT
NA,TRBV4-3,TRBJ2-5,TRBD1,CASSQETGVPEETQYF,TGCGCCAGCAGCCAGGAGACAGGGGTCCCTGAAGAGACCCAGTACTTC
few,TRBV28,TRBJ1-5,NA,CASSSATGKGSQPQHF,TGTGCCAGCAGTTCAGCCACAGGGAAGGGCAGTCAGCCCCAGCATTTT
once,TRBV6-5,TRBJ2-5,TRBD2,CASSYDGTSQETQYF,TGTGCCAGCAGTTACGATGGGACTAGCCAAGAGACCCAGTACTTC
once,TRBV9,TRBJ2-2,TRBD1,CASSGRDSNTGELFF,TGTGCCAGCAGCGGACGGGACAGTAACACCGGGGAGCTGTTTTTT
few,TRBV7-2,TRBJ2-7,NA,CASSLEIRSYEQYF,TGTGCCAGCAGCTTAGAGATTCGGTCCTACGAGCAGTACTTC
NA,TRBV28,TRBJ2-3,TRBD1,CASNPAGTGSTDTQYF,TGTGCCAGCAACCCTGCCGGGACAGGGTCCACAGATACGCAGTATTTT
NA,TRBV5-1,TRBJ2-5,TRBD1,CASSLARGYQETQYF,TGCGCCAGCAGCTTGGCCAGGGGGTACCAAGAGACCCAGTACTTC
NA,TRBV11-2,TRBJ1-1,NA,CASSQLGGGGTEAFF,TGTGCCAGCAGTCAATTAGGAGGGGGGGGCACTGAAGCTTTCTTT
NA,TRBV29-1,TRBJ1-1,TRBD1,CSVNRDRNTEAFF,TGCAGCGTGAATAGGGACAGAAACACTGAAGCTTTCTTT
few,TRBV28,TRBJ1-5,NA,CASRSPNQPQHF,TGTGCCAGCAGGTCCCCGAATCAGCCCCAGCATTTT
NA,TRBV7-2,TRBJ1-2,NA,CASSPGRVYGYTF,TGTGCCAGCAGCCCCGGCAGGGTTTATGGCTACACCTTC
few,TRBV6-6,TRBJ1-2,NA,CASSPGTRNYGYTF,TGTGCCAGCAGCCCCGGGACAAGGAACTATGGCTACACCTTC
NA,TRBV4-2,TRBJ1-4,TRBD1,CASSSPVGQDNEKLFF,TGTGCCAGCAGCTCCCCGGTGGGACAGGATAATGAAAAACTGTTTTTT
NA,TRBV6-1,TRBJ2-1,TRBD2,CASSEDTPGGTYNEQFF,TGTGCCAGCAGTGAAGACACCCCGGGGGGAACTTACAATGAGCAGTTCTTC
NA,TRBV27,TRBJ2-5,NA,CASSLVAGETQYF,TGTGCCAGCAGTTTAGTGGCAGGAGAGACCCAGTACTTC
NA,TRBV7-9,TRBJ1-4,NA,CASRKEAGEKLFF,TGTGCCAGCAGAAAGGAGGCAGGTGAAAAACTGTTTTTT
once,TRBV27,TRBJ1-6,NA,CASSPTGPGSPLHF,TGTGCCAGCAGTCCAACAGGGCCGGGGTCACCCCTCCACTTT
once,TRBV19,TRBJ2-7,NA,CASRATGFYEQYF,TGTGCCAGTAGGGCAACGGGATTCTACGAGCAGTACTTC
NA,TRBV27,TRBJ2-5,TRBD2,CASSLGGGVGETQYF,TGTGCCAGCAGTTTAGGTGGGGGGGTGGGAGAGACCCAGTACTTC
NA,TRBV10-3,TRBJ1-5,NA,CAISQQGGNQPQHF,TGTGCCATCAGCCAACAGGGTGGCAATCAGCCCCAGCATTTT
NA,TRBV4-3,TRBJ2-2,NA,CASSQEGWSAANTGELFF,TGCGCCAGCAGCCAAGAGGGTTGGAGTGCAGCGAACACCGGGGAGCTGTTTTTT
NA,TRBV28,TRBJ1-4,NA,CATTTTQRRKLFF,TGTGCCACAACGACGACCCAAAGGAGAAAACTGTTTTTT
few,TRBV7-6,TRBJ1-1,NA,CASSPLRVSAFF,TGTGCCAGCAGCCCTCTCAGGGTGTCGGCTTTCTTT
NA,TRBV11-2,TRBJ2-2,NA,CASSRSRLNTGELFF,TGTGCCAGCAGCCGTTCGAGACTCAACACCGGGGAGCTGTTTTTT
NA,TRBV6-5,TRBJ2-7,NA,CASSHLDSSYEQYF,TGTGCCAGCAGTCACCTGGACAGCTCCTACGAGCAGTACTTC
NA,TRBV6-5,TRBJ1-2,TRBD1,CASSSRQGGYGYTF,TGTGCCAGCAGTTCCCGACAGGGGGGCTATGGCTACACCTTC